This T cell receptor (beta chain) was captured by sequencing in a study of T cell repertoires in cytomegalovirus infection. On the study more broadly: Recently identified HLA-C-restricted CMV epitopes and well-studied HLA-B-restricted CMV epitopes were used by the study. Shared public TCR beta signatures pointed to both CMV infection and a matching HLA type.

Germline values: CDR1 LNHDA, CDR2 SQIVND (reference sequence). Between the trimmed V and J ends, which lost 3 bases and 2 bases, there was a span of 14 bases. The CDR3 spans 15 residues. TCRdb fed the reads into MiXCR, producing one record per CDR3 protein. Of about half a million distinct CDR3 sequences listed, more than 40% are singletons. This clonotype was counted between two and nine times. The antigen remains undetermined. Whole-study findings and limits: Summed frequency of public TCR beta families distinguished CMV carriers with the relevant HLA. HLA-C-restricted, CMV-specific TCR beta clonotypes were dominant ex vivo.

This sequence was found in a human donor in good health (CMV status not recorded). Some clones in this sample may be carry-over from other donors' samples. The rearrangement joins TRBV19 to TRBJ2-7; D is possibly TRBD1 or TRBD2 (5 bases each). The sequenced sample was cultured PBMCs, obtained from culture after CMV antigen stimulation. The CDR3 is CASSITGTSTYEQYF. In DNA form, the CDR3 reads TGTGCCAGTAGTATCACCGGGACGTCAACCTACGAGCAGTACTTC.